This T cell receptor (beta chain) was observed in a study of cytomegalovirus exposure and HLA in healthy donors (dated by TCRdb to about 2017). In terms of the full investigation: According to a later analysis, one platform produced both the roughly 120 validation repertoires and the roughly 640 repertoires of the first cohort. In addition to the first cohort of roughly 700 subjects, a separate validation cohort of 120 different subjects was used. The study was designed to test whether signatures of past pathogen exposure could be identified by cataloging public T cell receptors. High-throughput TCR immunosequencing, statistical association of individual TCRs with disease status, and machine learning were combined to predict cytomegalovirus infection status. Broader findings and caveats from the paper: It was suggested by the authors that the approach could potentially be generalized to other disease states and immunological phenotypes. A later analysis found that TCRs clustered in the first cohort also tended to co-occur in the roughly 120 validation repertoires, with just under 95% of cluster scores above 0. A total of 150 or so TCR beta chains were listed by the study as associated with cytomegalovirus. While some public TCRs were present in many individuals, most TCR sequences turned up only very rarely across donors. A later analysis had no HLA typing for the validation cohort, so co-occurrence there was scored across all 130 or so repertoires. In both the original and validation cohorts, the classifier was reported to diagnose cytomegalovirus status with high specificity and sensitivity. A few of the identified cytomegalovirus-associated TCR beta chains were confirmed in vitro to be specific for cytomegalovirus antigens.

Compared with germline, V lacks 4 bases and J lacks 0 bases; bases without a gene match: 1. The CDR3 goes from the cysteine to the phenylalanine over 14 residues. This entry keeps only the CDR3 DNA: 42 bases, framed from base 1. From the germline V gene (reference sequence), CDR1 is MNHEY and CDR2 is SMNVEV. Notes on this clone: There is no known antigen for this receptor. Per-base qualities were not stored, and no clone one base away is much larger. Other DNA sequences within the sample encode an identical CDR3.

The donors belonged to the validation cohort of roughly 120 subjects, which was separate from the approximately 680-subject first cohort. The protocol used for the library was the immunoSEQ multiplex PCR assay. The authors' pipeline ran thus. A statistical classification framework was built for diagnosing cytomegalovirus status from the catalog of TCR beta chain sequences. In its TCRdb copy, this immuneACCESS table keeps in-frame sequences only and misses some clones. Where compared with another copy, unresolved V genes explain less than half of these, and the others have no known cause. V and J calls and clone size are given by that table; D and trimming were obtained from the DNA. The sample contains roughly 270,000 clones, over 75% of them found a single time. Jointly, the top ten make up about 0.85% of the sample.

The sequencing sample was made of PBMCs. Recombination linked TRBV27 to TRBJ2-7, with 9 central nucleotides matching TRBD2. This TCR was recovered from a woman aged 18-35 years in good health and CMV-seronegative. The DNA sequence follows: TGTGCCAGCAGTTCACTAGCGGGCTCCTACGAGCAGTACTTC. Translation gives CASSSLAGSYEQYF.